Listed below are T cell receptor beta chains from one sample, sequenced in a study of blood T cell repertoires in COVID-19. Assay: immunoSEQ multiplex PCR; the TCRdb copy retains only in-frame clones and omits some. The table includes 120,000 to 150,000 clones, roughly 76% detected once. The sequencing input was peripheral blood. The receptor set was obtained from a human donor with acute or convalescent COVID-19. The donor label of this sample is uncertain. Each CDR3 is given with its conserved first and last residue. The order of the fields is clone size, J gene, D gene, V gene, CDR3 protein, CDR3 DNA. The D gene is left open where the match is weak. Expanded clones get a size class; other rows say once, few or many, or leave the size out.

>once|TRBJ1-1|TRBD1|TRBV6-5
CASSSTQQGQAFF
TGTGCCAGCAGCTCCACCCAACAGGGGCAGGCTTTCTTT
>.|TRBJ2-1|TRBD2|TRBV4-2
CASSPAVGGSYNEQFF
TGTGCCAGCAGCCCCGCTGTGGGGGGGTCCTACAATGAGCAGTTCTTC
>few|TRBJ2-3|.|TRBV27
CASSLSIGGNTDTQYF
TGTGCCAGCAGTTTATCGATAGGAGGAAACACAGATACGCAGTATTTT
>.|TRBJ1-1|.|TRBV5-1
CASSYLAGALGTEAFF
TGCGCCAGCAGCTACCTGGCAGGGGCTCTGGGGACTGAAGCTTTCTTT
>.|TRBJ2-4|.|TRBV21-1
CASSNHKIAKNIQYF
TGTGCCAGCAGCAACCACAAGATAGCCAAAAACATTCAGTACTTC
>.|TRBJ2-3|TRBD2|TRBV3-1/TRBV3-2
CASSPTGLAGGRNTQYF
TGTGCCAGCAGCCCCACCGGACTAGCGGGGGGGCGGAATACGCAGTATTTT
>.|TRBJ1-1|.|TRBV29-1
CSSSGGGGGTEAFF
TGCAGCTCCTCTGGAGGGGGAGGGGGCACTGAAGCTTTCTTT
>.|TRBJ1-6|TRBD1|TRBV2
CASMSDRGTSPLHF
TGTGCCAGCATGAGCGACAGGGGGACTTCACCCCTCCACTTT
>.|TRBJ1-2|TRBD1|TRBV6-5
CASSYRTGGYNGYTF
TGTGCCAGCAGTTATCGGACAGGGGGCTATAATGGCTACACCTTC
>.|TRBJ1-2|.|TRBV7-8
CASSFSRGSGLGYTF
TGTGCCAGCAGCTTCTCTCGGGGTTCCGGTCTTGGCTACACCTTC
>.|TRBJ1-5|.|TRBV15
CATSREAQPQHF
TGTGCCACCAGCAGAGAAGCCCAGCCCCAGCATTTT
>.|TRBJ2-3|.|TRBV27
CASTVLSPSGHTDTQYF
TGTGCCAGCACCGTCCTATCTCCCTCGGGACACACAGATACGCAGTATTTT
>few|TRBJ1-2|.|TRBV19
CASGREASYGYTF
TGTGCCAGCGGCCGGGAGGCTTCCTATGGCTACACCTTC
>.|TRBJ1-2|.|TRBV11-2
CASSRRGRNYGYTF
TGTGCCAGCAGTCGGCGGGGGAGAAACTATGGCTACACCTTC
>.|TRBJ1-6|.|TRBV6-5
CASSASQGRETPLHF
TGTGCCAGCAGCGCTTCACAGGGCAGAGAGACACCCCTCCACTTT
>.|TRBJ1-1|.|TRBV4-1
CASSQGNLNTEAFF
TGCGCCAGCAGCCAAGGTAACTTGAACACTGAAGCTTTCTTT
>.|TRBJ2-3|.|TRBV6-5
CASSYGGSTDTQYF
TGTGCCAGCAGTTACGGGGGGAGCACAGATACGCAGTATTTT
>.|TRBJ2-2|.|TRBV5-6
CASSSSTNTGELFF
TGTGCCAGCAGCTCGAGCACTAACACCGGGGAGCTGTTTTTT
>.|TRBJ2-3|.|TRBV15
CATSSTRADTQYF
TGTGCCACCAGCAGCACGAGGGCAGATACGCAGTATTTT
>.|TRBJ1-4|.|TRBV11-2
CASRSNRNEKLFF
TGTGCCAGCAGGTCTAACCGGAATGAAAAACTGTTTTTT
>.|TRBJ1-2|.|TRBV6-5
CASSYGGESYTF
TGTGCCAGCAGTTACGGAGGGGAGAGCTACACCTTC
>once|TRBJ1-1|.|TRBV11-2
CASSLPPGGAEAFF
TGTGCCAGCAGCTTGCCCCCAGGAGGCGCTGAAGCTTTCTTT
>.|TRBJ2-1|TRBD2|TRBV7-7
CASSPGGALPYEQFF
TGTGCCAGCAGCCCCGGGGGGGCGCTCCCCTATGAGCAGTTCTTC
>.|TRBJ1-1|.|TRBV18
CASSPDQGTEAFF
TGTGCCAGCTCACCAGACCAGGGCACTGAAGCTTTCTTT
>few|TRBJ1-1|.|TRBV30
CALRTAGWSEAFF
TGTGCCCTGCGAACCGCAGGGTGGTCTGAAGCTTTCTTT
>.|TRBJ1-1|.|TRBV5-4
CASSLNGGSGTEAFF
TGTGCCAGCAGCTTGAATGGAGGGTCGGGCACTGAAGCTTTCTTT
>.|TRBJ2-5|.|TRBV3-1/TRBV3-2
CASSLNRMETQYF
TGTGCCAGCAGCCTCAACAGGATGGAGACCCAGTACTTC
>.|TRBJ2-7|.|TRBV11-2
CASSSGTYTYEQYF
TGTGCCAGCAGCTCCGGGACTTATACCTACGAGCAGTACTTC
>.|TRBJ2-5|.|TRBV24-1
CATSDIWAGGQYF
TGTGCCACCAGTGATATATGGGCCGGGGGCCAGTACTTC
>.|TRBJ1-5|.|TRBV20-1
CSAGGKGPQHF
TGCAGTGCGGGGGGGAAAGGGCCCCAGCATTTT
>.|TRBJ2-1|TRBD1|TRBV7-9
CASNPYGTGANNEQFF
TGTGCCAGCAACCCCTACGGGACAGGGGCAAACAATGAGCAGTTCTTC
>.|TRBJ1-6|TRBD1|TRBV5-4
CASSLGQGEYSPLHF
TGTGCCAGCAGCTTGGGACAGGGTGAATACTCACCCCTCCACTTT
>.|TRBJ2-3|.|TRBV7-9
CASSPTLSLTHTDTQYF
TGTGCCAGCAGCCCCACCCTAAGCTTAACCCACACAGATACGCAGTATTTT
>.|TRBJ1-1|.|TRBV7-8
CASSLLLGRDTEAFF
TGTGCCAGCAGCTTACTTCTTGGGCGCGACACTGAAGCTTTCTTT
>.|TRBJ2-1|TRBD1|TRBV5-1
CASSPGQGKDEQFF
TGCGCCAGCAGCCCGGGACAGGGGAAAGATGAGCAGTTCTTC
>.|TRBJ1-6|.|TRBV27
CASSPSWSRNSPLHF
TGTGCCAGCAGTCCCTCGTGGAGCCGCAATTCACCCCTCCACTTT
>.|TRBJ1-2|.|TRBV6-6
CASSYGGGANYGYTF
TGTGCCAGCAGTTACGGAGGGGGGGCTAACTATGGCTACACCTTC
>.|TRBJ2-7|.|TRBV19
CASSITGGPYEQYF
TGTGCCAGTAGTATAACCGGGGGTCCCTACGAGCAGTACTTC
>.|TRBJ1-3|.|TRBV6-6
CASTPGGTIYF
TGTGCCAGCACTCCGGGGGGCACCATATATTTT
>.|TRBJ1-2|TRBD1|TRBV19
CASSIGPLGTGNGYTF
TGTGCCAGTAGTATCGGCCCACTTGGGACAGGGAACGGCTACACCTTC
>.|TRBJ2-1|.|TRBV18
CASSPLANEQFF
TGTGCCAGCTCACCTTTGGCCAATGAGCAGTTCTTC
>once|TRBJ1-2|.|TRBV15
CATSRAGRAQGYGYTF
TGTGCCACCAGCAGAGCAGGGCGCGCCCAGGGCTATGGCTACACCTTC
>.|TRBJ2-1|.|TRBV19
CASSSRRSEQFF
TGTGCCAGTAGTTCCAGAAGATCCGAGCAGTTCTTC
>.|TRBJ2-1|.|TRBV5-6
CASSPVGTYPYNEQFF
TGTGCCAGCAGCCCTGTGGGGACTTACCCATACAATGAGCAGTTCTTC
>.|TRBJ2-4|.|TRBV10-3
CAISLGTGNIQYF
TGTGCCATCAGCCTCGGTACAGGGAACATTCAGTACTTC
>.|TRBJ2-2|TRBD2|TRBV2
CASSELAGVNTGELFF
TGTGCCAGCAGTGAACTAGCGGGGGTGAACACCGGGGAGCTGTTTTTT
>.|TRBJ1-5|TRBD1|TRBV30
CAWRRDSSQPQHF
TGTGCCTGGAGGAGGGACAGCTCTCAGCCCCAGCATTTT
>.|TRBJ2-1|TRBD2|TRBV7-9
CASSLAPSGNEQFF
TGTGCCAGCAGCTTAGCGCCTAGCGGAAATGAGCAGTTCTTC
>.|TRBJ2-1|TRBD1|TRBV18
CASSLAGTGNEQFF
TGTGCCAGCTCACTAGCTGGGACAGGCAATGAGCAGTTCTTC
>.|TRBJ1-1|.|TRBV19
CASTGQPENTEAFF
TGTGCCAGTACCGGACAGCCAGAGAACACTGAAGCTTTCTTT